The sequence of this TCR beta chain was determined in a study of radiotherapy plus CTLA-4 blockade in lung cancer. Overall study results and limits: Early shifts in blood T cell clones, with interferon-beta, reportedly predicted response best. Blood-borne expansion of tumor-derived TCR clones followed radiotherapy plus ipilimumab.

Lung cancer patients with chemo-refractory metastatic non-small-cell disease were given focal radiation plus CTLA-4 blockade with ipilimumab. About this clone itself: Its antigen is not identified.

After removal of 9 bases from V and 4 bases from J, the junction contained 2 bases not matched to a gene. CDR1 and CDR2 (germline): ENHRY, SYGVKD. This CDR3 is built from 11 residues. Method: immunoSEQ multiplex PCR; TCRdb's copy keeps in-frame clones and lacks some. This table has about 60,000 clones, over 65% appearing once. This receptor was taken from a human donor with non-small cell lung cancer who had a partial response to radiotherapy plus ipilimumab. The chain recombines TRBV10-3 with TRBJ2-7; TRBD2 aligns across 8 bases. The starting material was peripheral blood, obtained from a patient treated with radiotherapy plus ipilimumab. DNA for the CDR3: TGTGCCATGAGCGGGGGATACGAGCAGTACTTC. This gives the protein CAMSGGYEQYF.